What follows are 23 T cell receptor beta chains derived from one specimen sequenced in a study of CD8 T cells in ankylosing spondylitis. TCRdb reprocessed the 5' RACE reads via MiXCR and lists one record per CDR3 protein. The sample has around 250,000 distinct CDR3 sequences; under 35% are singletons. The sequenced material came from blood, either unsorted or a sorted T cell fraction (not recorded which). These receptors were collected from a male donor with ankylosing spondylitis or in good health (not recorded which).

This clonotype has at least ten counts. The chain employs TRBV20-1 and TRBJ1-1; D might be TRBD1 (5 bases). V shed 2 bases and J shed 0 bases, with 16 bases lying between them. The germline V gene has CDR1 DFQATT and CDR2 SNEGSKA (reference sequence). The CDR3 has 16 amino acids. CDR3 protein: CSARPPRGTLNTEAFF. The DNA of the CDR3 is TGCAGTGCTAGACCCCCCCGGGGGACCCTGAACACTGAAGCTTTCTTT.

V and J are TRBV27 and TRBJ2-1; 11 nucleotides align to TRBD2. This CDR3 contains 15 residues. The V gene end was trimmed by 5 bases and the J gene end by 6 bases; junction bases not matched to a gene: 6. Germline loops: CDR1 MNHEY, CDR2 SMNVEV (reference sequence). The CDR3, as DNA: TGTGCCAGCAGTGTCATAGCGGGGGGGCTCAATGAGCAGTTCTTC. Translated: CASSVIAGGLNEQFF.

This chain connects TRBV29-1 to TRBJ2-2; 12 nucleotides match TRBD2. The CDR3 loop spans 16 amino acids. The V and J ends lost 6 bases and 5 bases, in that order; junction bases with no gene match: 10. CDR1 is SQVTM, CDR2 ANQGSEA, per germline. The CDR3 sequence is CSVQFLAGGRTGELFF. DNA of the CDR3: TGCAGCGTCCAGTTTCTAGCGGGGGGGCGAACCGGGGAGCTGTTTTTT.

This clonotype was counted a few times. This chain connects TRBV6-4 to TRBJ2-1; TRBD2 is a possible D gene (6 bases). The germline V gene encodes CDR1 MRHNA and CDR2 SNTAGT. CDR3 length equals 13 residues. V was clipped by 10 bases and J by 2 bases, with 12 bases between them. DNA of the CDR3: TGTGCCACCCGGGAGCCGCCCTACAATGAGCAGTTCTTC. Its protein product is CATREPPYNEQFF.

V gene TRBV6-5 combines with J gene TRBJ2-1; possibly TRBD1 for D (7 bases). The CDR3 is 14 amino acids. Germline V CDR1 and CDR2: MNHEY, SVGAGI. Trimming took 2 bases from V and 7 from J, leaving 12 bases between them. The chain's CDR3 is CASSYGAGGNEQFF. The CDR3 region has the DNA TGTGCCAGCAGTTACGGGGCAGGGGGGAATGAGCAGTTCTTC.

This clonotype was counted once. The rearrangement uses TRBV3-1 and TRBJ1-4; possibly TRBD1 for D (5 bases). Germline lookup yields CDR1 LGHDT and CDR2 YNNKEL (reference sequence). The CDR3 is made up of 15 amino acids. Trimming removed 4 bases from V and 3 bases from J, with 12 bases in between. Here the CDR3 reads CASSRDPKPNEKLFF. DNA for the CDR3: TGTGCCAGCAGCCGGGACCCCAAGCCTAATGAAAAACTGTTTTTT.

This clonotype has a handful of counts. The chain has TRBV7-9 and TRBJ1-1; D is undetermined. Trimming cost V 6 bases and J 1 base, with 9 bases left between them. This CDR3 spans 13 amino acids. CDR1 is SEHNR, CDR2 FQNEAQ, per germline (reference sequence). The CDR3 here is CASRVGGNTEAFF. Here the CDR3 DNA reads TGTGCCAGCAGGGTGGGAGGGAACACTGAAGCTTTCTTT. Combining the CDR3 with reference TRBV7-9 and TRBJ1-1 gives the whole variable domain DTGVSQNPRHKITKRGQNVTFRCDPISEHNRLYWYRQTLGQGPEFLTYFQNEAQLEKSRLLSDRFSAERPKGSFSTLEIQRTEQGDSAMYLCASRVGGNTEAFFGQGTRLTVV.

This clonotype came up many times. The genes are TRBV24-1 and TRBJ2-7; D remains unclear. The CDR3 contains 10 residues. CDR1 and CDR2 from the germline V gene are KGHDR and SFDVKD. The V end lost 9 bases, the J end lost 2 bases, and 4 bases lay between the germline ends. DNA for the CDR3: TGTGCCACCCGGACCTACGAGCAGTACTTC. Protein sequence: CATRTYEQYF.

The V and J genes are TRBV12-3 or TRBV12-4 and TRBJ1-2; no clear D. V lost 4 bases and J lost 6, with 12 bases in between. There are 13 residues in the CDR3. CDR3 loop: CASSSYPFHGYTF. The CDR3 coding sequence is TGTGCCAGCAGTTCCTACCCCTTTCATGGCTACACCTTC.

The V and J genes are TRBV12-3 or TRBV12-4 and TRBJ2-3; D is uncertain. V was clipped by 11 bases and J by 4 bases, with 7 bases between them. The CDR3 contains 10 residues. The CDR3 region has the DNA TGTGCCGTTGGTCCAGATACGCAGTATTTT. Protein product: CAVGPDTQYF.

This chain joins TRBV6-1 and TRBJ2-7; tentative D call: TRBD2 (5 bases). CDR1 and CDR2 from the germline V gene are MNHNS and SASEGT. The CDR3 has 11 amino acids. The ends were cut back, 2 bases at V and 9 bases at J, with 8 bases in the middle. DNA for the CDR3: TGTGCCAGCAGTGAAAACAGCGGGCAGTACTTC. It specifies CASSENSGQYF.

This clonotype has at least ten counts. The CDR3 sequence: CASSDSLATDTQYF. CDR3 in DNA: TGTGCCAGCAGTGACTCCCTGGCCACAGATACGCAGTATTTT. The gene calls are TRBV6-4 and TRBJ2-3; D is ambiguous. V was pared by 0 bases and J by 2 bases, with 6 bases between. CDR1 is MRHNA, CDR2 SNTAGT, per germline. The CDR3 sequence is 14 residues long.

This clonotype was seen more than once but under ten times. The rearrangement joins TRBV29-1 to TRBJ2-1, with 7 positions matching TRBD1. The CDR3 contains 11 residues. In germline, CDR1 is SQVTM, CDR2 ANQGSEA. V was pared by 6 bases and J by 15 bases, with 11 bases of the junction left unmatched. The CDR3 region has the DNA TGCAGCGTCGGGGACAGCCAAAGTCCGTTCTTC. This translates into CSVGDSQSPFF.

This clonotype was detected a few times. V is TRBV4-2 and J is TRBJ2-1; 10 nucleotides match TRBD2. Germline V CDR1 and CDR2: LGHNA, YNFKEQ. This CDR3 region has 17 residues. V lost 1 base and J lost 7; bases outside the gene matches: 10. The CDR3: CASSQASERGGWNEQFF. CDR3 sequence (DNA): TGTGCCAGCAGCCAAGCCTCGGAGCGGGGGGGCTGGAATGAGCAGTTCTTC.

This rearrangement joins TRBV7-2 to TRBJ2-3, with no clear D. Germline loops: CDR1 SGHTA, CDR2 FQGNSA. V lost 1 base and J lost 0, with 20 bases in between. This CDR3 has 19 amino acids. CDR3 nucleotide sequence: TGTGCCAGCAGCTTAGGGCACGGCGGATTCCTGTCTAGCACAGATACGCAGTATTTT. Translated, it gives CASSLGHGGFLSSTDTQYF.

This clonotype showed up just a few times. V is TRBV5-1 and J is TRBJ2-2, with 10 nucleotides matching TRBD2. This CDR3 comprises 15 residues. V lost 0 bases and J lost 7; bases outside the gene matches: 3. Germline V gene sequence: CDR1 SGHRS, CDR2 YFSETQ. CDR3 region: CASSLAGLAYGELFF. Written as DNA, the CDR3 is TGCGCCAGCAGCTTGGCGGGACTAGCGTACGGGGAGCTGTTTTTT.

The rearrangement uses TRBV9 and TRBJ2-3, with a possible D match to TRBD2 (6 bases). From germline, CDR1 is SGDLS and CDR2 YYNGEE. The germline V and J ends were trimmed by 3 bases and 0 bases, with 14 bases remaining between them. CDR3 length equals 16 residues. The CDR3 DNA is TGTGCCAGCAGCGGTAAAAGCGGGCGTAGCACAGATACGCAGTATTTT. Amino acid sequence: CASSGKSGRSTDTQYF.

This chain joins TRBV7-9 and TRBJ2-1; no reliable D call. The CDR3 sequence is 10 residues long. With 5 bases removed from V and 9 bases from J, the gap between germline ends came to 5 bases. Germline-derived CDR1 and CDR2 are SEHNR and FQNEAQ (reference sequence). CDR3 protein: CASSTIEQFF. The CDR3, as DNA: TGTGCCAGCAGCACAATTGAGCAGTTCTTC.

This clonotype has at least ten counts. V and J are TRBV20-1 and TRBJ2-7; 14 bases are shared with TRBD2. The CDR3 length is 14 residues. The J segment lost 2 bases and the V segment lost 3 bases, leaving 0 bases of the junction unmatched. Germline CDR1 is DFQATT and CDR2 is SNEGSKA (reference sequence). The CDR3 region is CSARTSGGAYEQYF. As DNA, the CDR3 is TGCAGTGCTAGGACTAGCGGGGGGGCCTACGAGCAGTACTTC.

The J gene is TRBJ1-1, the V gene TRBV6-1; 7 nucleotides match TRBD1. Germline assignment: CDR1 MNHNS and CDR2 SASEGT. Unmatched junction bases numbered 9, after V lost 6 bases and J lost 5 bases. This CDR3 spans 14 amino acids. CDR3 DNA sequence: TGTGCCAGCAGACCGACAGGGCTGGGGACTGAAGCTTTCTTT. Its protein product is CASRPTGLGTEAFF.

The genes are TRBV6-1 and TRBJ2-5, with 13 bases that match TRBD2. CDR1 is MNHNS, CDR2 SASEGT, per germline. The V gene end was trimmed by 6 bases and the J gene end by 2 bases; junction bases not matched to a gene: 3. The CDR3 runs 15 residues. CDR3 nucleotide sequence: TGTGCCAGCAGCCAGACTAGCGGGGGGCAAGAGACCCAGTACTTC. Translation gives CASSQTSGGQETQYF.

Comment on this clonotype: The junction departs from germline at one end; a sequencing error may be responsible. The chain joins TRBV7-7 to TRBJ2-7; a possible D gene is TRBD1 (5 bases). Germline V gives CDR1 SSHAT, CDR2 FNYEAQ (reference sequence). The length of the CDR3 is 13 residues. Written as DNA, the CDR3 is TGTGCTAGCAGCTTAAGACAGACCTACGAGCAGTACTTC. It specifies CASSLRQTYEQYF.

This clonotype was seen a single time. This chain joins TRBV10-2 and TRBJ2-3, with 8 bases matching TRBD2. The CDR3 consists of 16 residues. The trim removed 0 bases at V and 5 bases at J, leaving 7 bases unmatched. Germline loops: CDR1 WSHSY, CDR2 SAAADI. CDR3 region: CASSESTGGAVDTQYF. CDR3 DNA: TGCGCCAGCAGTGAGTCGACCGGGGGGGCGGTAGATACGCAGTATTTT.